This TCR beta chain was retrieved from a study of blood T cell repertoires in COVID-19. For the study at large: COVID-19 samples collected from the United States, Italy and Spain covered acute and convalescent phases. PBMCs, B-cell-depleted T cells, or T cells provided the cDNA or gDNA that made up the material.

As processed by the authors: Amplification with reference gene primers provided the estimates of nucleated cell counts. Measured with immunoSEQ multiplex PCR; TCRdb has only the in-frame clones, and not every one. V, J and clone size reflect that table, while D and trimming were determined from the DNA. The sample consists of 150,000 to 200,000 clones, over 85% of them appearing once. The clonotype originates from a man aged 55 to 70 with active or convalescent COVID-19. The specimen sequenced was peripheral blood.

The chain's CDR3 is CASSEWTGSPTLYF. The CDR3 region has the DNA TGTGCCAGCAGTGAGTGGACAGGGTCCCCTACGCTCTATTTT. V and J are TRBV2 and TRBJ1-3; 8 nucleotides agree with TRBD1. Germline values: CDR1 SNHLY, CDR2 FYNNEI. The CDR3 length is 14 residues. Trimming removed 3 bases from V and 16 bases from J; junction bases left unmatched: 14.